The 29 T cell receptor beta chains listed next were all sequenced from one sample in a study of shared clonotypes between healthy human individuals. TCRdb's table, derived via immunoSEQ multiplex PCR, lists solely in-frame clones and lacks some. Of 2,100,000 or so clones listed, under 97% are singletons. Sequenced material: naive CD4+ T cells sorted from blood. Subset given: CD45RA+ positively selected. Receptors originate from a man aged 18 to 29 in good health.

A few counts support this clone. The rearrangement joins TRBV30 to TRBJ1-2, with 7 nucleotides matching TRBD1. V shed 1 base, J shed 7 bases, and the junction held 18 bases outside the gene matches. Germline CDR1 reads GTSNPN; CDR2 reads SVGIG (reference sequence). CDR3 size: 17 residues. CDR3 coding DNA: TGTGCCTGGAGTGCAACCGTACAGGGGAAGGTGACCTCTGGCTACACCTTC. It encodes CAWSATVQGKVTSGYTF.

This clone was counted a few times. V usage is TRBV9 and J usage is TRBJ1-1; no definite D call. The V end was cut by 1 base, the J end by 5 bases, with 9 bases between. The CDR3 has 13 residues. Germline V CDR1 and CDR2: SGDLS, YYNGEE. CDR3 residues: CASSVLTRTEAFF. The CDR3 nucleotides are TGTGCCAGCAGCGTATTAACGCGGACTGAAGCTTTCTTT.

The chain recombines TRBV7-2 with TRBJ2-3, with 10 bases matching TRBD2. The CDR3 has 15 amino acids. J was trimmed by 3 bases and V by 4 bases; bases with no gene match: 4. CDR1 SGHTA and CDR2 FQGNSA come from the germline V gene. The CDR3 DNA reads TGTGCCAGCAGCTCGGGACTAGCGCGAACAGATACGCAGTATTTT. Amino acid sequence: CASSSGLARTDTQYF.

CDR3 in amino acids: CASSQGGYLGGPYEQYF. Here the CDR3 DNA reads TGCGCCAGCAGCCAAGGGGGCTATTTAGGAGGGCCTTACGAGCAGTACTTC. V is TRBV4-3 and J is TRBJ2-7, with TRBD2 as a possible D gene (6 bases). V was shortened by 1 base and J by 4 bases, with 20 bases between the two germline ends. This CDR3 comprises 17 residues. CDR1 is LGHNA and CDR2 is YSLEER in the germline V gene.

The J gene is TRBJ2-2, the V gene TRBV2; no reliable D call. V lost 3 bases to trimming and J lost 5 bases, with 4 bases between them. This CDR3 contains 12 residues. CDR1 is SNHLY and CDR2 is FYNNEI in the germline V gene. The CDR3 nucleotides read TGTGCCAGCAGTGACCGGACCGGGGAGCTGTTTTTT. Translated, it gives CASSDRTGELFF.

This clone was seen a handful of times. This chain connects TRBV4-1 to TRBJ2-7; 9 nucleotides line up with TRBD1. Germline V gives CDR1 MGHRA, CDR2 YSYEKL. Trimming at V came to 3 bases and at J to 4 bases, leaving 7 bases not matched to a gene. The CDR3 is 15 residues long. The CDR3 nucleotides are TGCGCCAGCAGCCATTCCGGGACAGGGTTTTACGAGCAGTACTTC. Residues: CASSHSGTGFYEQYF.

V gene TRBV11-2 combines with J gene TRBJ2-1; TRBD2 matches at 12 bases. The CDR3 loop spans 19 amino acids. Per the germline V gene, CDR1 is SGHAT and CDR2 is FQNNGV. Unmatched junction bases numbered 6, after V lost 0 bases and J lost 0 bases. In nucleotides, the CDR3 is TGTGCCAGCAGCTTAGAGGGTACTAGCGGGAGGAGCTCCTACAATGAGCAGTTCTTC. Protein sequence: CASSLEGTSGRSSYNEQFF.

The rearrangement uses TRBV18 and TRBJ1-2; 10 bases fit TRBD1. There are 17 residues in the CDR3. Trimming at V came to 4 bases and at J to 6 bases, leaving 14 bases not matched to a gene. The germline V gene has CDR1 KGHSH and CDR2 LQKENI. The CDR3, as DNA: TGTGCCAGCTCACGGGCCCGGGACAGGGGTGGAATGGATGGCTACACCTTC. This translates into CASSRARDRGGMDGYTF.

The V call is TRBV29-1, the J call TRBJ1-4; 9 bases match TRBD1. Germline CDR1 SQVTM, CDR2 ANQGSEA. This CDR3 is 14 amino acids long. V lost 7 bases, J lost 5 bases, and 8 bases stayed unmatched. In DNA form, the CDR3 reads TGCAGCGCCGCCGGGACAGGGACAAATGAAAAACTGTTTTTT. Translating it yields CSAAGTGTNEKLFF.

As to this clone: Other DNA sequences in the sample encode the same CDR3. This rearrangement joins TRBV5-1 to TRBJ1-4; D perhaps matches TRBD1 (5 bases). The CDR3 has 15 residues. Between the trimmed V and J ends, which lost 5 bases and 0 bases, there was a span of 11 bases. Germline values: CDR1 SGHRS, CDR2 YFSETQ. The CDR3 nucleotides are TGCGCCAGCAGGCTCGGAGGGGCAACTAATGAAAAACTGTTTTTT. Translating gives CASRLGGATNEKLFF.

V gene TRBV9 combines with J gene TRBJ2-1, with 8 bases matching TRBD2. Trimming at V came to 3 bases and at J to 7 bases, leaving 12 bases not matched to a gene. Germline V gives CDR1 SGDLS, CDR2 YYNGEE. The CDR3 spans 16 residues. CDR3 region: CASSARGGFMVNEQFF. Here the CDR3 DNA reads TGTGCCAGCAGCGCCCGGGGGGGATTCATGGTTAATGAGCAGTTCTTC.

This clone appeared a single time. This sample also contains other DNA sequences that code for the same CDR3. The chain carries TRBV18 and TRBJ1-6; 7 positions agree with TRBD1. This CDR3 is built from 14 residues. Germline trimming cut 2 bases from V and 6 bases from J; bases unmatched to any gene: 1. The germline V gene has CDR1 KGHSH and CDR2 LQKENI. This chain's CDR3 is CASSPGQVNSPLHF. The CDR3 bases are TGTGCCAGCTCACCAGGACAGGTTAATTCACCCCTCCACTTT. Together with reference TRBV18 and TRBJ1-6, the CDR3 gives the full variable domain: NAGVMQNPRHLVRRRGQEARLRCSPMKGHSHVYWYRQLPEEGLKFMVYLQKENIIDESGMPKERFSAEFPKEGPSILRIQQVVRGDSAAYFCASSPGQVNSPLHFGNGTRLTVT.

This chain connects TRBV12-5 to TRBJ1-3, with TRBD1 as a possible D gene (6 bases). Germline lookup yields CDR1 LGHNT and CDR2 FRNRAP. V gave up 4 bases and J gave up 4 bases, with 14 bases separating them. This CDR3 spans 15 amino acids. Written as DNA, the CDR3 is TGTGCTAGTGGTTCCACTGACAGGCACGGAAACACCATATATTTT. Amino acid sequence: CASGSTDRHGNTIYF.

Remarks on this clone: At one end the junction does not follow the germline gene, possibly because of a read error. J is TRBJ2-5 and V is TRBV7-7, with D possibly matching TRBD2 (6 bases). The CDR3 extends over 14 amino acids. Per the germline V gene, CDR1 is SSHAT and CDR2 is FNYEAQ (reference sequence). CDR3 bases: TGTGCTAGCAGCCCCCGAGATGGAAAGCGGGCGGTGTACTTC. It codes for CASSPRDGKRAVYF.

The rearrangement uses TRBV9 and TRBJ2-3; D may be TRBD1 (5 bases). The germline V and J ends were trimmed by 0 bases and 3 bases, with 8 bases remaining between them. The CDR3 contains 14 residues. CDR1 is SGDLS and CDR2 is YYNGEE in the germline V gene. CDR3 bases: TGTGCCAGCAGCGTAGACAGGTATACAGATACGCAGTATTTT. Its protein is CASSVDRYTDTQYF.

The rearrangement joins TRBV6-5 to TRBJ2-1; TRBD2 agrees at 11 bases. J gave up 9 bases and V 6 bases, and 10 bases lay outside the gene matches. CDR3 length: 15 amino acids. CDR1 is MNHEY, CDR2 SVGAGI, per germline. CDR3 in DNA: TGTGCCAGCAGCCGCCTAGCGGGGGGTAGGGGTGAGCAGTTCTTC. Translation gives CASSRLAGGRGEQFF.

The chain employs TRBV29-1 and TRBJ1-2, with D possibly being TRBD1 (6 bases). Germline V gene data show CDR1 as SQVTM and CDR2 as ANQGSEA. V gave up 3 bases and J gave up 5 bases, with 13 bases separating them. This CDR3 is built from 13 residues. For the CDR3, the DNA is TGCAGCGTTGACAGGGGCCGTCCTTATGGCTACACCTTC. Its translation: CSVDRGRPYGYTF.

The chain uses TRBV15 and TRBJ2-5, with D possibly being TRBD1 (5 bases). Germline V gene sequence: CDR1 LNHNV, CDR2 YYDKDF (reference sequence). This CDR3 contains 15 residues. The V end lost 8 bases, the J end lost 3 bases, and 19 bases lay between the germline ends. The CDR3 nucleotides read TGTGCCACCGAGGAGACCGTACCAGGGAAAGAGACCCAGTACTTC. Translated, it gives CATEETVPGKETQYF. The entire variable domain, with the rest obtained from reference TRBV15 and TRBJ2-5, is as follows: DAMVIQNPRYQVTQFGKPVTLSCSQTLNHNVMYWYQQKSSQAPKLLFHYYDKDFNNEADTPDNFQSRRPNTSFCFLDIRSPGLGDTAMYLCATEETVPGKETQYFGPGTRLLVL.

This clone has just one count. This chain uses TRBV28 with TRBJ1-2, with D tentatively TRBD1 (5 bases). The germline CDR1 and CDR2 sequences are MDHEN and SYDVKM. This CDR3 has 14 residues. The ends were cut back, 5 bases at V and 4 bases at J, with 14 bases in the middle. The CDR3 sequence is CASSNGGNGYGYTF. In DNA, the CDR3 is TGTGCCAGCAGTAATGGGGGTAATGGCTATGGCTACACCTTC.

On this clone itself: The sample has other DNA sequences that encode this CDR3 too. The genes are TRBV29-1 and TRBJ2-3; a possible D gene is TRBD1 (5 bases). The CDR3 runs 12 residues. The germline gives CDR1 SQVTM, CDR2 ANQGSEA. The V end was cut by 3 bases, the J end by 1 base, with 5 bases between. Here the CDR3 reads CSVETGTDTQYF. The CDR3 nucleotides are TGCAGCGTTGAGACAGGCACAGATACGCAGTATTTT.

The J gene is TRBJ1-5, the V gene TRBV28; D is possibly TRBD1 (5 bases). The CDR3 runs 16 residues. CDR1 and CDR2 from the germline V gene are MDHEN and SYDVKM. The ends were cut back, 2 bases at V and 1 base at J, with 12 bases in the middle. The CDR3 is CASSLRAGRSNQPQHF. CDR3 DNA: TGTGCCAGCAGTTTAAGGGCAGGGAGGAGCAATCAGCCCCAGCATTTT.

The chain combines TRBV6-5 with TRBJ1-2; D possibly corresponds to TRBD1 (5 bases). Germline CDR1 is MNHEY and CDR2 is SVGAGI. The CDR3 contains 15 residues. Trimming stripped 6 bases from V and 4 bases from J, with 18 bases between. The CDR3 DNA reads TGTGCCAGCAGCTCCATTTATTCTAGGGGCTATGGCTACACCTTC. Amino acids: CASSSIYSRGYGYTF.

This rearrangement joins TRBV5-4 to TRBJ1-3; TRBD1 is a possible D gene (5 bases). CDR1 and CDR2 (germline): SGHNT, YYREEE (reference sequence). The CDR3 runs to 14 residues. Trimming shortened V by 2 bases and J by 2 bases, and 8 bases separated the two germline ends. The CDR3 protein is CASSLPGAGNTIYF. The CDR3 DNA reads as TGTGCCAGCAGCTTACCGGGGGCTGGAAACACCATATATTTT. Complete variable domain (other parts from reference TRBV5-4 and TRBJ1-3): ETGVTQSPTHLIKTRGQQVTLRCSSQSGHNTVSWYQQALGQGPQFIFQYYREEENGRGNFPPRFSGLQFPNYSSELNVNALELDDSALYLCASSLPGAGNTIYFGEGSWLTVV.

The V and J genes are TRBV4-2 and TRBJ2-3, with TRBD1 matching 9 bases. V lost 1 base and J lost 0; bases outside the gene matches: 5. Germline lookup yields CDR1 LGHNA and CDR2 YNFKEQ. The CDR3 has 17 amino acids. The chain's CDR3 is CASSQGTGTGSTDTQYF. The CDR3 region has the DNA TGTGCCAGCAGCCAAGGTACGGGGACAGGGAGCACAGATACGCAGTATTTT.

This clone was recorded once. The chain combines TRBV11-2 with TRBJ2-5, with D hard to call. V lost 2 bases, J lost 2 bases, and 12 bases lay in between. Germline V gene data show CDR1 as SGHAT and CDR2 as FQNNGV. The CDR3 extends over 15 amino acids. CDR3 in amino acids: CASSLTWSLQETQYF. CDR3 bases: TGTGCCAGCAGCTTAACTTGGTCTTTACAAGAGACCCAGTACTTC.

The rearrangement joins TRBV2 to TRBJ2-1; TRBD2 matches at 7 bases. The CDR3 spans 13 residues. Losses at the gene ends were 7 bases for V and 10 bases for J; bases not matched to a gene: 10. Germline V CDR1 and CDR2: SNHLY, FYNNEI. The CDR3 DNA follows: TGTGCCAGCACCTTGGAGGCGGGAGTAGAGCAGTTCTTC. This translates into CASTLEAGVEQFF.

As regards this clone: Other DNA sequences in the sample encode the same CDR3. This chain links TRBV7-2 with TRBJ2-7; D gene uncertain. The CDR3 runs 13 residues. The germline V and J ends were trimmed by 3 bases and 0 bases, with 6 bases remaining between them. Germline V gene lookup returns CDR1 SGHTA and CDR2 FQGNSA. Here the CDR3 DNA reads TGTGCCAGCAGCTTTTTCAGCTCCTACGAGCAGTACTTC. Residues: CASSFFSSYEQYF.

The chain couples TRBV9 to TRBJ2-2; no definite D call. Deletions cut 2 bases from V and 0 bases from J, with 8 bases between. The germline gives CDR1 SGDLS, CDR2 YYNGEE. This CDR3 comprises 15 residues. The DNA for the CDR3 is TGTGCCAGCAGCGTTTACAGCTCGAACACCGGGGAGCTGTTTTTT. It codes for CASSVYSSNTGELFF.

This clone occurred a few times. This sequence joins TRBV6-6 and TRBJ1-1; tentative D call: TRBD1 (5 bases). Germline loops: CDR1 MNHNY, CDR2 SVGAGI (reference sequence). This CDR3 is 12 amino acids long. V shed 5 bases and J shed 1 base, with 5 bases lying between them. The CDR3 sequence is CASSTGNTEAFF. The CDR3 coding sequence is TGTGCCAGCAGTACAGGGAACACTGAAGCTTTCTTT.